This T cell receptor (beta chain) was sequenced during a study of regulatory T cells in long-lasting Graves disease. The time point: newly diagnosed GD, antithyroid drugs for less than 3 months. Making the TCR library involved RNA that had been extracted from PBMCs. The study's findings and limits: In persistent patients, shared public clonotypes (approximately 3,000) outnumbered those in new patients (approximately 970).

Turning to this clonotype: Its antigen is not known. This may be a read error: a much more frequent sequence differs by one nucleotide.

Both iRepertoire HTBI primers and Arm-PCR of CDR3 regions were used to build the TCR beta libraries. TCRdb reanalysed the multiplex PCR reads using MiXCR and keeps one entry per CDR3 protein. The data contain around 360,000 distinct CDR3 sequences, around 16% of them seen just once; the ten biggest clones take up 20% to 25%. The same sample was also studied in work on T cells in Graves' hyperthyroidism and ophthalmopathy. As reported in that work: The HTBI primer set served for first-round RT-PCR of the TCR CDR3. Most thyroid clonotypes expanded above 0.001 appeared in blood too.

This TCR derives from a woman younger than 30 with Graves disease. Source: peripheral blood mononuclear cells (PBMCs), taken at new diagnosis, from a patient treated with antithyroid drugs.

The CDR3 loop is CASSLRGGKSSYAQYF. CDR3 DNA sequence: TGTGCCAGCAGCTTAAGGGGGGGGAAGAGCTCCTACGCGCAGTACTTC. The chain combines TRBV7-2 with TRBJ2-7; weak D call: TRBD2 (7 bases). CDR1 and CDR2 from the germline V gene are SGHTA and FQGNSA. This CDR3 is 16 amino acids long.